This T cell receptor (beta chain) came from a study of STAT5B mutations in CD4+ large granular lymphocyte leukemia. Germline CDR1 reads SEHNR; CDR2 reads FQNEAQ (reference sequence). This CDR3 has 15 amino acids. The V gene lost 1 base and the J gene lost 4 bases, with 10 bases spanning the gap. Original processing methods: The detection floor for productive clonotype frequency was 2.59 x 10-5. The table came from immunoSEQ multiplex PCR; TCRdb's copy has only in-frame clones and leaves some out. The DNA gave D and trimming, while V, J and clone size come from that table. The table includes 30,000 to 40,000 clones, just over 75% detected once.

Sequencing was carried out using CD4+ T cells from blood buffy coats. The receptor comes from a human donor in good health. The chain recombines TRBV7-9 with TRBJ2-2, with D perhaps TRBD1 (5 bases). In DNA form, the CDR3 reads TGTGCCAGCAGCTTAGAAGGGGCTACCACCGGGGAGCTGTTTTTT. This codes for CASSLEGATTGELFF.